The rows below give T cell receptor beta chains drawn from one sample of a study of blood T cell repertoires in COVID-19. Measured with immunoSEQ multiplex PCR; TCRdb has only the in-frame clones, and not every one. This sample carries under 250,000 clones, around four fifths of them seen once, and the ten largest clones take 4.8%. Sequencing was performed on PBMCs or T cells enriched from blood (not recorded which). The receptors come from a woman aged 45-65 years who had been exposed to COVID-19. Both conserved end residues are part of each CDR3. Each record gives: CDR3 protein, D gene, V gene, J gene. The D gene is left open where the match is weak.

cdr3_aa: CASSPQGGYTF
d_call: NA
v_call: TRBV16
j_call: TRBJ1-2

cdr3_aa: CASSQTGKGGYTF
d_call: TRBD1
v_call: TRBV7-2
j_call: TRBJ1-2

cdr3_aa: CASSVTVMNTEAFF
d_call: NA
v_call: TRBV6-5
j_call: TRBJ1-1

cdr3_aa: CASSLGAGTDTQYF
d_call: NA
v_call: TRBV5-1
j_call: TRBJ2-3

cdr3_aa: CASSTGTGIEKLFF
d_call: TRBD1
v_call: TRBV19
j_call: TRBJ1-4

cdr3_aa: CASSPWTGTNYGYTF
d_call: TRBD1
v_call: TRBV28
j_call: TRBJ1-2

cdr3_aa: CASREGNRDYGYTF
d_call: NA
v_call: TRBV2
j_call: TRBJ1-2

cdr3_aa: CASSQGTGGAGKLFF
d_call: TRBD1
v_call: TRBV4-1
j_call: TRBJ1-4

cdr3_aa: CASSERDNEQFF
d_call: NA
v_call: TRBV4-3
j_call: TRBJ2-1

cdr3_aa: CASSPGQLLSYTF
d_call: TRBD1
v_call: TRBV19
j_call: TRBJ1-2

cdr3_aa: CASSESRGQNQPQHF
d_call: TRBD1
v_call: TRBV10-2
j_call: TRBJ1-5

cdr3_aa: CASSHRGPQETQYF
d_call: TRBD1
v_call: TRBV6-5
j_call: TRBJ2-5

cdr3_aa: CASSFRGQGTGELFF
d_call: TRBD1
v_call: TRBV5-5
j_call: TRBJ2-2

cdr3_aa: CASSLGTGRGEQFF
d_call: TRBD1
v_call: TRBV7-9
j_call: TRBJ2-1

cdr3_aa: CASRRGFEAFF
d_call: NA
v_call: TRBV5-1
j_call: TRBJ1-1

cdr3_aa: CASSLVGGRGNTEAFF
d_call: NA
v_call: TRBV5-5
j_call: TRBJ1-1